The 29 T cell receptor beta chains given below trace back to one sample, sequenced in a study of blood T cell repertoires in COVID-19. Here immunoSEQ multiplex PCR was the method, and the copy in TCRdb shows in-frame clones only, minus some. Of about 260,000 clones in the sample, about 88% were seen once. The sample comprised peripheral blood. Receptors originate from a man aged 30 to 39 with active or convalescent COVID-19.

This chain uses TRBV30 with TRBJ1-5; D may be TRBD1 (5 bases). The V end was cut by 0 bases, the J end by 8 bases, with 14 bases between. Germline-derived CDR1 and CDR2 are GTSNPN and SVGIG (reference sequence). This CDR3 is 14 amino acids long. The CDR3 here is CAWSVGRDFEPQHF. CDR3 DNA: TGTGCCTGGAGTGTCGGCAGGGATTTTGAGCCCCAGCATTTT. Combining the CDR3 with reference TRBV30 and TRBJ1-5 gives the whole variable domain SQTIHQWPATLVQPVGSPLSLECTVEGTSNPNLYWYRQAAGRGLQLLFYSVGIGQISSEVPQNLSASRPQDRQFILSSKKLLLSDSGFYLCAWSVGRDFEPQHFGDGTRLSIL.

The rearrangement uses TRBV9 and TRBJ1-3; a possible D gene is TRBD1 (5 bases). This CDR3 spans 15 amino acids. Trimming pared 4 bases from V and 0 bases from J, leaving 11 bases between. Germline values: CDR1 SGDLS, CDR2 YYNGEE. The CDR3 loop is CASSTAGFSGNTIYF. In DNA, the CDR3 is TGTGCCAGCAGCACCGCAGGGTTCTCTGGAAACACCATATATTTT.

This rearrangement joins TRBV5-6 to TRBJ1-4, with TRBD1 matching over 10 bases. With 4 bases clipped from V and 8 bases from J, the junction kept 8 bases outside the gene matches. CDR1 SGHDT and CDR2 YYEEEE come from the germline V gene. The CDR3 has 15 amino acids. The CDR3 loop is CASSPPGTGEEKLFF. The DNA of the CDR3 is TGTGCCAGCAGCCCACCCGGGACAGGGGAAGAAAAACTGTTTTTT.

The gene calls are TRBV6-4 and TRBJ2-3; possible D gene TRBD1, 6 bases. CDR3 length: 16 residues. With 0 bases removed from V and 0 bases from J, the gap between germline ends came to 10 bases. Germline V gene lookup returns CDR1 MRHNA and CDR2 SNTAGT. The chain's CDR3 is CASSDSGRGSTDTQYF. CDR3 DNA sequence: TGTGCCAGCAGTGACTCTGGCAGGGGTAGCACAGATACGCAGTATTTT.

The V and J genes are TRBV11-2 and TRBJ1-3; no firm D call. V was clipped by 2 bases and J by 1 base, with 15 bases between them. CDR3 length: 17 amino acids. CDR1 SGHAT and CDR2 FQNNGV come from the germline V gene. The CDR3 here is CASSLFHGQTSGNTIYF. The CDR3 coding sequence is TGTGCCAGCAGCTTATTTCACGGTCAAACTTCTGGAAACACCATATATTTT.

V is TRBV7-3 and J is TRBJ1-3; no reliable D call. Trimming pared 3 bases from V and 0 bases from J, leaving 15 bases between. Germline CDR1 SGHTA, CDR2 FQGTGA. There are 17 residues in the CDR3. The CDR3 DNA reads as TGTGCCAGCAGCTTCCACGACAACCCACTCTCTGGAAACACCATATATTTT. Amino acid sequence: CASSFHDNPLSGNTIYF.

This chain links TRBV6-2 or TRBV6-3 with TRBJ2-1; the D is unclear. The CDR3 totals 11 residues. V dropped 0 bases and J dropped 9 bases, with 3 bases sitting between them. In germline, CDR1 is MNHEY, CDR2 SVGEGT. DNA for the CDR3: TGTGCCAGCAGTTACTCCAGTGAGCAGTTCTTC. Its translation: CASSYSSEQFF.

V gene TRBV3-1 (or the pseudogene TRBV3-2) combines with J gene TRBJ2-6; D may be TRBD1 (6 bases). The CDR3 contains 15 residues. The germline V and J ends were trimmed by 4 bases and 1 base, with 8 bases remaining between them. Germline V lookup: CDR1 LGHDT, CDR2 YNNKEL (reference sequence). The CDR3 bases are TGTGCCAGCAGCCCAGGGGCGTCTGGGGCCAACGTCCTGACTTTC. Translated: CASSPGASGANVLTF.

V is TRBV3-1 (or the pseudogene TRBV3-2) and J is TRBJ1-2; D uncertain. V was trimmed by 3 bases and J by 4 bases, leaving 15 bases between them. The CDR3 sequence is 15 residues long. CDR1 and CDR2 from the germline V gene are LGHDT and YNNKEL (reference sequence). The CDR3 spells CASSQPGEGPYGYTF. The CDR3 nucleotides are TGTGCCAGCAGCCAGCCGGGAGAAGGCCCCTATGGCTACACCTTC.

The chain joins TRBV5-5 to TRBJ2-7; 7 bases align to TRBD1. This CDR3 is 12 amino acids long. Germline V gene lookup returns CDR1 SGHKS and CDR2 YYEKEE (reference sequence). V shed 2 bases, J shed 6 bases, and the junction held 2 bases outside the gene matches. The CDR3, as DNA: TGTGCCAGCAGCTTCCGGGACAGCGAGCAGTACTTC. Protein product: CASSFRDSEQYF.

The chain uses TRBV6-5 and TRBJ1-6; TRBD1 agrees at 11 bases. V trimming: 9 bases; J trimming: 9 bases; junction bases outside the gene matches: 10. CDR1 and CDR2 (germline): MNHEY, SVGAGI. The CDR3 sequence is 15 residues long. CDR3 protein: CASYRDRGSSSPLHF. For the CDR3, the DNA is TGTGCCAGTTACCGGGACAGGGGGTCAAGTTCACCCCTCCACTTT.

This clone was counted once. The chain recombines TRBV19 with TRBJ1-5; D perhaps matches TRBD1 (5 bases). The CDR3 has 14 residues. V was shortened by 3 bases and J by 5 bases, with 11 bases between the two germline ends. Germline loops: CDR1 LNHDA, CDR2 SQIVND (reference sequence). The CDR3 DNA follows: TGTGCCAGTAGTATGCGGCAGGGCCATCAGCCCCAGCATTTT. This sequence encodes CASSMRQGHQPQHF.

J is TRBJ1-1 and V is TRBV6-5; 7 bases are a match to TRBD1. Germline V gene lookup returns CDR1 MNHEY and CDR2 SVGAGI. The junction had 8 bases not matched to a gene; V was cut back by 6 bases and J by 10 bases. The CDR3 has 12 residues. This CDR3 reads CASRLGQVGAFF. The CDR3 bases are TGTGCCAGCAGACTCGGACAGGTTGGAGCTTTCTTT.

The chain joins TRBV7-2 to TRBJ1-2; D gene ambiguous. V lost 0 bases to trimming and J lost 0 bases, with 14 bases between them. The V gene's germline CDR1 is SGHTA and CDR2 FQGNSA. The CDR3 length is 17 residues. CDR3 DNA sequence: TGTGCCAGCAGCTTAGCGAGGTACACGCAGCCTAACTATGGCTACACCTTC. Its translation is CASSLARYTQPNYGYTF.

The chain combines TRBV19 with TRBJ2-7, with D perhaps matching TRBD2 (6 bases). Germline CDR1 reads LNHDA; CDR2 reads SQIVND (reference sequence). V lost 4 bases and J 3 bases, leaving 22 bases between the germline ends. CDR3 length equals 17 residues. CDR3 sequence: CASSRGTYGGDFYEQYF. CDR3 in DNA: TGTGCCAGTAGTAGGGGAACTTACGGGGGAGACTTCTACGAGCAGTACTTC.

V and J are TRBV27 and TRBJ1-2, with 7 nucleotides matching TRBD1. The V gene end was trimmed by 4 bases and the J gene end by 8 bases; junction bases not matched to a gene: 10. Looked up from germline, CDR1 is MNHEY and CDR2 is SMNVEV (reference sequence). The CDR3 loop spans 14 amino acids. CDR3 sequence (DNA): TGTGCCAGCAGTTACCTTACGGGACAGTTAGGCTACACCTTC. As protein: CASSYLTGQLGYTF.

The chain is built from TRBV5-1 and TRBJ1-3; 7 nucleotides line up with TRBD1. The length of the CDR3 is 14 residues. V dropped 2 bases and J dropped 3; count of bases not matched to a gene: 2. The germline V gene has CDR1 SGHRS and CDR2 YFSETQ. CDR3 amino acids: CASSLQGFGNTIYF. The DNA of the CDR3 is TGCGCCAGCAGCTTACAGGGGTTTGGAAACACCATATATTTT.

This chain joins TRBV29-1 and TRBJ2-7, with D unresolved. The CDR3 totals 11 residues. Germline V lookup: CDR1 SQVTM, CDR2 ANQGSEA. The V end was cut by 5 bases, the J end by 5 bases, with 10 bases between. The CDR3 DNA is TGCAGCGTTCTCTCTTCGGACGAGCAGTACTTC. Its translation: CSVLSSDEQYF.

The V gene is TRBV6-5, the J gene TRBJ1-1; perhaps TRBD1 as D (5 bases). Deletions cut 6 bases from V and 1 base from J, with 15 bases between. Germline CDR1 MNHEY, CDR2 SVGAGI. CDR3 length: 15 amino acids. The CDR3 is CASRRKRGGNTEAFF. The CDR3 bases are TGTGCCAGCAGACGCAAGCGGGGGGGGAACACTGAAGCTTTCTTT.

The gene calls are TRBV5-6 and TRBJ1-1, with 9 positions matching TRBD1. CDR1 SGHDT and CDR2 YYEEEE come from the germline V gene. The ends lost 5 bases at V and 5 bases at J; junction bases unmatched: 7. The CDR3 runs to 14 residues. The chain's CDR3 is CASRPGTGLTEAFF. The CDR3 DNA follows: TGTGCCAGCAGACCCGGGACAGGGTTAACTGAAGCTTTCTTT.

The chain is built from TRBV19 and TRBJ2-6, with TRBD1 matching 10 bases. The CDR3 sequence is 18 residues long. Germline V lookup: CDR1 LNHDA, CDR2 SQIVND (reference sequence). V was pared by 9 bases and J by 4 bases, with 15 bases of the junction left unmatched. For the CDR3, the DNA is TGTGCCAGCCAGTATAGGGGGACAGGGGTTTACGGGGCCAACGTCCTGACTTTC. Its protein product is CASQYRGTGVYGANVLTF.

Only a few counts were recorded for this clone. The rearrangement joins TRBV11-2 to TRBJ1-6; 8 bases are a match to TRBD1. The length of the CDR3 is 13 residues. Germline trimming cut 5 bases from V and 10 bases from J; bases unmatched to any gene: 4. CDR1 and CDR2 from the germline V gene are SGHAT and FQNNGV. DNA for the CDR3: TGTGCCAGCAGCCAAGGACAGGGCTCACCCCTCCACTTT. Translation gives CASSQGQGSPLHF.

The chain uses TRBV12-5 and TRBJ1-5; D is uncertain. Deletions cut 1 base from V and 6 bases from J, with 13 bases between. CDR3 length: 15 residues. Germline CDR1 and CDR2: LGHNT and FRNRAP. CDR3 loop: CASGLDTLGAQPQHF. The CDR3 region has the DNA TGTGCTAGTGGTTTGGACACGCTGGGCGCTCAGCCCCAGCATTTT.

CDR3: CASRGTAYEQYF. Here the CDR3 DNA reads TGTGCCAGCAGAGGGACAGCATACGAGCAGTACTTC. This chain uses TRBV5-6 with TRBJ2-7, with 7 bases fitting TRBD1. This CDR3 has 12 residues. Germline CDR1 SGHDT, CDR2 YYEEEE. The V segment lost 5 bases and the J segment 4 bases; nucleotides outside the gene matches: 3.

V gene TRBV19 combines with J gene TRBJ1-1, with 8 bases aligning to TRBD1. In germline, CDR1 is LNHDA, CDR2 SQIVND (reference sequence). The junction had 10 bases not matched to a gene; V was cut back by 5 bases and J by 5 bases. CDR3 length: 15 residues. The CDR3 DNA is TGTGCCAGTAGTTCATGGACAGGGAAGGAGACTGAAGCTTTCTTT. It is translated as CASSSWTGKETEAFF.

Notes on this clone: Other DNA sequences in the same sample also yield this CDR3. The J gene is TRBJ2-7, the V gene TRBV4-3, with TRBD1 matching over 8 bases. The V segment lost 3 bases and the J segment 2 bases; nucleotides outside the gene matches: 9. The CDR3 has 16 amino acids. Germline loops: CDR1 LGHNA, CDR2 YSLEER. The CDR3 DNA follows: TGCGCCAGCAGCCACTCAGCGACAGGGGAAACCTACGAGCAGTACTTC. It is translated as CASSHSATGETYEQYF.

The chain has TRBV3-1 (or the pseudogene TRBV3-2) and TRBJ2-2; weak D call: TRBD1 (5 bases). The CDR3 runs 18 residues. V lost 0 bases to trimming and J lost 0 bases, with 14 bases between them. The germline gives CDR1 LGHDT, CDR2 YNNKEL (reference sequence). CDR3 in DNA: TGTGCCAGCAGCCAAGAGCGGTGGGGCTCCGCGAACACCGGGGAGCTGTTTTTT. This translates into CASSQERWGSANTGELFF.

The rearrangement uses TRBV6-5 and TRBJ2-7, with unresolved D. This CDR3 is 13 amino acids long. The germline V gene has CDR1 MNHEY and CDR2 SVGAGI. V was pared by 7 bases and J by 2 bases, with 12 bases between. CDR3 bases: TGTGCCAGCACCCACAGTGAGACCTACGAGCAGTACTTC. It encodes CASTHSETYEQYF.

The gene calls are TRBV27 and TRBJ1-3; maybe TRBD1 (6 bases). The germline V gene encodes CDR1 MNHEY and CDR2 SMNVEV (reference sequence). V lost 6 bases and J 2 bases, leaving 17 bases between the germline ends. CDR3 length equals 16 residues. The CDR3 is CASSGRGNGPGNTIYF. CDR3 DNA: TGTGCCAGCAGCGGCAGGGGTAACGGCCCTGGAAACACCATATATTTT.